The subject of this entry is one T cell receptor beta chain. This entry belongs to a study of Ad26.COV2.S vaccination and SARS-CoV-2 variants. Generated by immunoSEQ multiplex PCR, the TCRdb table keeps only in-frame clones and is missing some. The sample has about 280,000 clones; 87% are singletons. V was trimmed by 4 bases and J by 3 bases, leaving 9 bases between them. The CDR3 consists of 12 residues. Germline V gene lookup returns CDR1 GTSNPN and CDR2 SVGIG (reference sequence). Treatment in this sample: around 19 received Ad26.COV2.S at low or high dose, single or two shots; about five received placebo; per-sample allocation not given. Sampling happened 63 days after the first vaccine or placebo injection.

This chain connects TRBV30 to TRBJ1-2; possible D gene TRBD1, 5 bases. This sample comprised peripheral blood, obtained in a trial of Ad26.COV2.S vaccine versus placebo. This clonotype was sampled from a person between 18 and 65 years old who received the Ad26.COV2.S COVID-19 vaccine or a placebo. CDR3 bases: TGTGCCTGGATGCAGGGCCACTATGGCTACACCTTC. Protein sequence: CAWMQGHYGYTF. Looking up the rest from reference TRBV30 and TRBJ1-2 gives the full variable domain: SQTIHQWPATLVQPVGSPLSLECTVEGTSNPNLYWYRQAAGRGLQLLFYSVGIGQISSEVPQNLSASRPQDRQFILSSKKLLLSDSGFYLCAWMQGHYGYTFGSGTRLTVV.